The 9 T cell receptor beta chains below were found in one sample sequenced in a study of Tregs in tolerant kidney transplant recipients. Related graft donors supplied nonmyeloablative bone marrow transplants, and mixed chimerism was transient. Sequencing was performed with immunoSEQ multiplex PCR; in TCRdb, only in-frame clones are kept and a portion is missing. The sample lists about 21,000 clones, 81% occurring once. This material consisted of CD8+ T cells from blood (PBMCs), taken 6 months after the transplant. These TCRs come from a human patient who received a combined kidney and bone marrow transplant. Some T cells may have originated in the graft donor.

The J gene is TRBJ2-6, the V gene TRBV6-1; 7 bases fit TRBD2. The length of the CDR3 is 12 residues. The J segment lost 4 bases and the V segment lost 10 bases, leaving 1 base of the junction unmatched. CDR1 and CDR2 (germline): MNHNS, SASEGT. The CDR3 protein is CATRGGANVLTF. The CDR3 DNA is TGTGCCACGCGGGGGGGGGCCAACGTCCTGACTTTC.

V gene TRBV10-3 combines with J gene TRBJ2-1, with TRBD2 matching 8 bases. Germline lookup yields CDR1 ENHRY and CDR2 SYGVKD. There are 18 residues in the CDR3. V lost 0 bases to trimming and J lost 0 bases; unmatched junction nucleotides: 7. Here the CDR3 DNA reads TGTGCCATCAGTGAGTCTGGACTAGCTTACAGCTCCTACAATGAGCAGTTCTTC. Its translation: CAISESGLAYSSYNEQFF.

CDR3 in DNA: TGTGCCAGCGCCCTTACCGCGGGAGCGGTGGACATTCAGTACTTC. Translated, it gives CASALTAGAVDIQYF. This sequence joins TRBV18 and TRBJ2-4; 7 positions agree with TRBD2. Germline V gene sequence: CDR1 KGHSH, CDR2 LQKENI. Trimming took 8 bases from V and 8 from J; bases not matched to a gene: 15. CDR3 size: 15 residues.

Details on this clone: This CDR3 is also generated by other DNA sequences in the sample. The chain uses TRBV6-4 and TRBJ2-2, with D tentatively TRBD2 (6 bases). Trimming left V 4 bases short and J 3 bases short, with 6 bases between. The CDR3 has 13 amino acids. Per the germline V gene, CDR1 is MRHNA and CDR2 is SNTAGT. CDR3 loop: CASSAGDTGELFF. Written as DNA, the CDR3 is TGTGCCAGCAGTGCGGGAGACACCGGGGAGCTGTTTTTT.

The chain has TRBV7-8 and TRBJ2-5; 8 bases are a match to TRBD2. Germline CDR1 SGHVS, CDR2 FQNEAQ. V dropped 5 bases and J dropped 5; count of bases not matched to a gene: 13. This CDR3 spans 16 amino acids. Written as DNA, the CDR3 is TGTGCCAGCAGCCCCATGGGGCGGGGGGTGGGTGAGACCCAGTACTTC. It specifies CASSPMGRGVGETQYF.

A single count supports this clone. The gene calls are TRBV2 and TRBJ1-4; D uncertain. Trimming pared 2 bases from V and 0 bases from J, leaving 16 bases between. Germline V gene sequence: CDR1 SNHLY, CDR2 FYNNEI. The length of the CDR3 is 18 residues. The CDR3 loop reads CASSESGFGTATNEKLFF. The CDR3 DNA reads TGTGCCAGCAGTGAATCCGGGTTTGGCACCGCAACTAATGAAAAACTGTTTTTT.

CDR3 region: CASSARQGGQPQHF. The CDR3 DNA follows: TGTGCCAGTAGTGCAAGACAGGGGGGCCAGCCCCAGCATTTT. V and J are TRBV19 and TRBJ1-5; 9 bases match TRBD1. The CDR3 has 14 amino acids. V lost 5 bases and J lost 7; bases outside the gene matches: 6. CDR1 and CDR2 from the germline V gene are LNHDA and SQIVND (reference sequence).

The chain uses TRBV27 and TRBJ2-1, with TRBD2 identical over 13 bases. CDR3 length: 16 amino acids. V lost 2 bases and J lost 8; bases outside the gene matches: 6. Germline V gene sequence: CDR1 MNHEY, CDR2 SMNVEV (reference sequence). CDR3 in DNA: TGTGCCAGCAGTTTACTACTAGCGGGAGGGCCCTATGAGCAGTTCTTC. Its translation is CASSLLLAGGPYEQFF.

The genes are TRBV13 and TRBJ2-7, with a weak D call TRBD1 (6 bases). Trimming cost V 0 bases and J 4 bases, with 13 bases left between them. Per the germline V gene, CDR1 is PRHDT and CDR2 is FYEKMQ (reference sequence). The CDR3 sequence is 15 residues long. The CDR3 spells CASSLGPTGIYEQYF. The CDR3 bases are TGTGCCAGCAGCTTAGGCCCGACAGGAATTTACGAGCAGTACTTC.